This T cell receptor (beta chain) emerged from a study of T cell responses to AZD1222 COVID-19 vaccine. CDR1 and CDR2 (germline): GTSNPN, SVGIG (reference sequence). The CDR3 length is 14 residues. The V and J ends lost 1 base and 8 bases respectively, with 12 bases between them. Produced via immunoSEQ multiplex PCR; TCRdb's table is partial and in-frame only. Of around 150,000 clones detected, 80% to 95% appear once; the ten largest clones hold more than 3%. The sequence was collected from an adult who received the AZD1222 COVID-19 vaccine. Specimen: peripheral blood, collected 28 days after the second AZD1222 dose. The V call is TRBV30, the J call TRBJ1-6; D might be TRBD1 (5 bases). The CDR3 region is CAWSAYRSDSPLHF. The CDR3 DNA reads TGTGCCTGGAGTGCGTACAGGAGTGATTCACCCCTCCACTTT.